The 14 T cell receptor beta chains listed next were all sequenced from one sample in a study of CD8+CD57+ T cells in acquired aplastic anemia. The TCR beta profiling, which covered VDJ combination and CDR3 sequence, was carried out using genomic DNA as the template. TCRdb passed the reads through MiXCR, listing each CDR3 protein once. The data contain approximately 300,000 distinct CDR3 sequences, 45% to 65% of them seen just once; the ten biggest clones take up under 1.5%. Before being chosen for sequencing, patients had shown CD8+CD57+ cell expansion by flow cytometry. Sequencing used sorted CD4+, CD8+, or CD8+CD57+ T cells (not recorded which) from PBMCs. The receptors were sampled from a human donor with aplastic anemia.

V gene TRBV4-1 combines with J gene TRBJ2-5, with 9 bases fitting TRBD1. The V segment lost 4 bases and the J segment 9 bases; nucleotides outside the gene matches: 9. Germline V CDR1 and CDR2: MGHRA, YSYEKL. This CDR3 contains 14 residues. DNA for the CDR3: TGCGCCAGCAGCCTTCTGACAGGGGGGCCGCCCCAGTACTTC. Translated: CASSLLTGGPPQYF.

This clonotype was recorded at least ten times. This chain links TRBV12-3 or TRBV12-4 with TRBJ2-7, with TRBD2 matching 7 bases. The V segment lost 4 bases and the J segment 7 bases; nucleotides outside the gene matches: 10. CDR3 size: 14 residues. Here the CDR3 DNA reads TGTGCCAGCAGTTCCCGGACTAGAGGGACGGAGCAGTACTTC. This translates into CASSSRTRGTEQYF.

In this sample, this clonotype turned up many times. This chain links TRBV10-3 with TRBJ1-1, with a possible D match to TRBD1 (5 bases). CDR3 size: 15 residues. Between the trimmed V and J ends, which lost 6 bases and 1 base, there was a span of 15 bases. Germline values: CDR1 ENHRY, CDR2 SYGVKD. CDR3 sequence: CAISPGGQGNTEAFF. DNA for the CDR3: TGTGCCATCAGCCCGGGTGGTCAGGGGAACACTGAAGCTTTCTTT.

The V and J genes are TRBV19 and TRBJ1-6; 8 bases map to TRBD1. V lost 3 bases to trimming and J lost 9 bases; unmatched junction nucleotides: 4. The CDR3 has 14 residues. The germline CDR1 and CDR2 sequences are LNHDA and SQIVND (reference sequence). CDR3 sequence reads: CASSITGGGSPLHF. The DNA of the CDR3 is TGTGCCAGTAGTATCACAGGGGGGGGTTCACCCCTCCACTTT.

This clonotype has ten or more counts. V is TRBV5-1 and J is TRBJ1-6, with 7 bases that match TRBD1. The V gene's germline CDR1 is SGHRS and CDR2 YFSETQ. V was clipped by 1 base and J by 8 bases; unmatched bases: 9. This CDR3 has 16 residues. CDR3 loop: CASSLSGQRQDSPLHF. As DNA, the CDR3 is TGCGCCAGCAGCTTGTCGGGACAGCGCCAGGATTCACCCCTCCACTTT.

This clonotype was seen at least ten times. CDR3 loop: CASRFGQGYNEQFF. The CDR3 coding sequence is TGTGCCAGCCGTTTCGGCCAGGGTTACAATGAGCAGTTCTTC. The genes are TRBV7-2 and TRBJ2-1, with D maybe TRBD1 (5 bases). CDR3 length: 14 amino acids. V was clipped by 8 bases and J by 4 bases, with 15 bases between them. Germline values: CDR1 SGHTA, CDR2 FQGNSA. The full variable domain, completed using reference TRBV7-2 and TRBJ2-1, is GAGVSQSPSNKVTEKGKDVELRCDPISGHTALYWYRQSLGQGLEFLIYFQGNSAPDKSGLPSDRFSAERTGGSVSTLTIQRTQQEDSAVYLCASRFGQGYNEQFFGPGTRLTVL.

Comments on this clonotype: This may come from a read error, since a much larger clone is one base off. This rearrangement joins TRBV6-1 to TRBJ2-5; TRBD1 might be the D (6 bases). This CDR3 has 15 amino acids. The germline V and J ends were trimmed by 3 bases and 9 bases, with 20 bases remaining between them. The germline V gene encodes CDR1 MNHNS and CDR2 SASEGT. The CDR3 region is CASSDAQGPRGAQYF. CDR3 sequence (DNA): TGTGCCAGCAGTGATGCACAGGGTCCCCGTGGGGCCCAGTACTTC.

The chain recombines TRBV5-6 with TRBJ2-4; D is possibly TRBD1 or TRBD2 (5 bases each). Per germline, CDR1 SGHDT and CDR2 YYEEEE. Trimming took 5 bases from V and 6 from J, leaving 12 bases between them. This CDR3 comprises 13 residues. CDR3 in DNA: TGTGCCAGCAGAGAGGGGCCGGCAAACATTCAGTACTTC. Translating gives CASREGPANIQYF.

This clonotype was counted at least ten times. V is TRBV18 and J is TRBJ1-6; D gene ambiguous. CDR1 and CDR2 (germline): KGHSH, LQKENI. The CDR3 is made up of 13 amino acids. V was pared by 2 bases and J by 8 bases, with 7 bases between. DNA of the CDR3: TGTGCCAGCTCACCAAAGAGGGATTCACCCCTCCACTTT. Its translation is CASSPKRDSPLHF.

The chain links TRBV12-3 or TRBV12-4 to TRBJ2-7, with unresolved D. Trimming took off 6 bases at V and 4 bases at J, with 10 bases between the two ends. The CDR3 covers 12 residues. As DNA, the CDR3 is TGTGCCAGCAGGGCTACAGTGTACGAGCAGTACTTC. Translating it yields CASRATVYEQYF.

The chain couples TRBV2 to TRBJ1-1; no firm D call. Germline V lookup: CDR1 SNHLY, CDR2 FYNNEI. This CDR3 contains 14 residues. V was pared by 2 bases and J by 0 bases, with 7 bases between. CDR3 bases: TGTGCCAGCAGTGAAACCTGGATGAACACTGAAGCTTTCTTT. Translation gives CASSETWMNTEAFF.

This sequence joins TRBV5-1 and TRBJ1-4; TRBD1 aligns across 9 bases. The CDR3 runs to 15 residues. CDR1 SGHRS and CDR2 YFSETQ come from the germline V gene. Germline trimming cut 4 bases from V and 8 bases from J; bases unmatched to any gene: 9. The CDR3, as DNA: TGCGCCAGCAGCATATGGGACAGGGAGGACGAAAAACTGTTTTTT. It is translated as CASSIWDREDEKLFF.

As regards this clonotype: One end of the junction fails to match germline, which may point to a read error. The chain uses TRBV7-9 and TRBJ2-1; possible D gene TRBD1, 6 bases. CDR1 is SEHNR and CDR2 is FQNEAQ in the germline V gene (reference sequence). This CDR3 spans 13 amino acids. The CDR3 loop is CASSLTGSDEQLF. In DNA, the CDR3 is TGTGCCAGCAGCTTAACAGGGAGCGATGAGCAGCTCTTC. The full variable domain, rest sourced from reference TRBV7-9 and TRBJ2-1, is DTGVSQNPRHKITKRGQNVTFRCDPISEHNRLYWYRQTLGQGPEFLTYFQNEAQLEKSRLLSDRFSAERPKGSFSTLEIQRTEQGDSAMYLCASSLTGSDEQLFGPGTRLTVL.

This clonotype was seen repeatedly, ten times or more. The V call is TRBV6-5, the J call TRBJ2-5; 7 bases line up with TRBD2. CDR1 is MNHEY and CDR2 is SVGAGI in the germline V gene. V shed 6 bases, J shed 5 bases, and the junction held 9 bases outside the gene matches. The CDR3 length is 14 residues. CDR3 coding DNA: TGTGCCAGCAGCCCCAACGGGGGGTACGAGACCCAGTACTTC. Protein: CASSPNGGYETQYF.